This T cell receptor beta chain was identified in a study of T cell responses to AZD1222 COVID-19 vaccine. With regard to this clone: What it binds is unknown.

Clones were read by immunoSEQ multiplex PCR, and TCRdb kept only the in-frame ones, dropping some. Here the sample spans around 160,000 clones, about 89% being singletons. Study-level points and caveats: Repertoires were obtained solely post-peak T cell response. Clonal diversity was possibly underestimated, and the donors were mostly white British, with more females.

This CDR3 is 20 amino acids long. This sequence was found in an adult who received the AZD1222 COVID-19 vaccine. This chain connects TRBV21-1 to TRBJ2-6; the DNA was not compared with TRBD1, the D call given in the table. TRBV21-1 is deemed a pseudogene. Material: peripheral blood, obtained 28 days after the second AZD1222 dose. The CDR3 here is CASSKFPYTDSLSGANVLTF. CDR3 DNA: TGTGCCAGCAGCAAATTCCCGTATACAGACAGCTTGTCTGGGGCCAACGTCCTGACTTTC.